The 7 T cell receptor beta chains given below trace back to one sample, sequenced in a study of identical twins. TCRdb used MiXCR to reprocess the 5' RACE reads, holding one entry per CDR3 protein. The table lists some 790,000 distinct CDR3 sequences, roughly 18% of them singletons. In addition, the sample was reused for a study of T cells expressing NK-cell markers.

Material: PBMCs. These receptor sequences come from a young woman in good health.

This clonotype was detected only a few times. The rearrangement joins TRBV20-1 to TRBJ2-1, with D perhaps TRBD2 (6 bases). V lost 6 bases, J lost 5 bases, and 20 bases lay in between. The CDR3 contains 15 residues. In germline, CDR1 is DFQATT, CDR2 SNEGSKA (reference sequence). This CDR3 reads CSAQKAGFQNNEQFF. CDR3 DNA: TGCAGTGCCCAAAAGGCGGGGTTTCAAAACAATGAGCAGTTCTTC.

In its sample, this clonotype was seen a few times. This sequence joins TRBV6-1 and TRBJ1-5, with 8 nucleotides matching TRBD1. Germline V gene data show CDR1 as MNHNS and CDR2 as SASEGT. The length of the CDR3 is 15 residues. V gave up 5 bases and J gave up 1 base; unmatched junction bases: 4. In DNA, the CDR3 is TGTGCCAGCAGTACCTCAGGGGGCAGCAATCAGCCCCAGCATTTT. Translated, it gives CASSTSGGSNQPQHF.

The table lists this clonotype with a few counts. The chain carries TRBV7-2 and TRBJ2-7; the D is unclear. Between the trimmed V and J ends, which lost 1 base and 1 base, there was a span of 11 bases. Germline CDR1 is SGHTA and CDR2 is FQGNSA. The CDR3 runs to 15 residues. The DNA of the CDR3 is TGTGCCAGCAGCTTAGTCGTCAGCCGATCCTACGAGCAGTACTTC. Residues: CASSLVVSRSYEQYF. Supplemented by reference TRBV7-2 and TRBJ2-7, the full variable domain reads GAGVSQSPSNKVTEKGKDVELRCDPISGHTALYWYRQSLGQGLEFLIYFQGNSAPDKSGLPSDRFSAERTGGSVSTLTIQRTQQEDSAVYLCASSLVVSRSYEQYFGPGTRLTVT.

This clonotype was detected only a few times. The V gene is TRBV20-1, the J gene TRBJ2-3; 13 nucleotides agree with TRBD2. With 0 bases clipped from V and 3 bases from J, the junction kept 6 bases outside the gene matches. Germline V gives CDR1 DFQATT, CDR2 SNEGSKA (reference sequence). This CDR3 has 17 residues. The CDR3 region has the DNA TGCAGTGCTAGAGATACTAGCGGGAGGGGTCGTACAGATACGCAGTATTTT. Protein sequence: CSARDTSGRGRTDTQYF.

This clonotype was recorded a few times. The chain carries TRBV11-2 and TRBJ1-2, with D perhaps matching TRBD1 (5 bases). V dropped 2 bases and J dropped 5 bases, with 24 bases sitting between them. The CDR3 spans 18 residues. The V gene's germline CDR1 is SGHAT and CDR2 FQNNGV. As DNA, the CDR3 is TGTGCCAGCAGCTTACCTACGGCCGGGACGTCGTTCCGTTATGGCTACACCTTC. Amino acids: CASSLPTAGTSFRYGYTF.

The chain has TRBV20-1 and TRBJ2-3; D is uncertain. Per germline, CDR1 DFQATT and CDR2 SNEGSKA (reference sequence). The CDR3 is 13 amino acids. Trimming cost V 0 bases and J 3 bases, with 7 bases left between them. The CDR3 sequence: CSARDPPTDTQYF. In DNA, the CDR3 is TGCAGTGCTAGAGATCCCCCTACAGATACGCAGTATTTT.

V is TRBV10-3 and J is TRBJ2-7; the D gene is possibly TRBD1 (5 bases). The length of the CDR3 is 14 residues. V gave up 1 base and J gave up 2 bases, with 9 bases separating them. Per germline, CDR1 ENHRY and CDR2 SYGVKD. The chain's CDR3 is CAISEYDRTYEQYF. Written as DNA, the CDR3 is TGTGCCATCAGTGAGTATGACAGAACCTACGAGCAGTACTTC.